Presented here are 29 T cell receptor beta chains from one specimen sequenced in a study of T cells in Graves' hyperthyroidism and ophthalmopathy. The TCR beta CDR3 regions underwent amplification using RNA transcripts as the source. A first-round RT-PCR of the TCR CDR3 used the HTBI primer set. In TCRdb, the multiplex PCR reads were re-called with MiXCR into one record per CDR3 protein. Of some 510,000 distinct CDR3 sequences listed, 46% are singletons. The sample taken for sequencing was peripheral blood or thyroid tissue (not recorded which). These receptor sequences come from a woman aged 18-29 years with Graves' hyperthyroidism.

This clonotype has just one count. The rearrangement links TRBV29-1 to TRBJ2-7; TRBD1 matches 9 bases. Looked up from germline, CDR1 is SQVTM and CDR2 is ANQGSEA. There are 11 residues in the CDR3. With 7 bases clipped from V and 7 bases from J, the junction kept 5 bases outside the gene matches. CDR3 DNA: TGCAGCGCACAGGGGGCGAGAGAGCAGTACTTC. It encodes CSAQGAREQYF.

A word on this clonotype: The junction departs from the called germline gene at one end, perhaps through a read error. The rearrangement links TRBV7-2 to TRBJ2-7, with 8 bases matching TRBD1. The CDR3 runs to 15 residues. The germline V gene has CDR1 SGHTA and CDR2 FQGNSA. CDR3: CASSQHRDRMYEQYF. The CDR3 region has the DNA TGCGCCAGCAGCCAACACCGGGACAGGATGTACGAGCAGTACTTC.

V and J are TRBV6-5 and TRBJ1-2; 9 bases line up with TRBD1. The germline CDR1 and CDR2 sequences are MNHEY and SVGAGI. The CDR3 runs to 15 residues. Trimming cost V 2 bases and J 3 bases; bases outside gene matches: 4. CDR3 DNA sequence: TGTGCCAGCAGTTACGGACAGGGGACTCACTATGGCTACACCTTC. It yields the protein CASSYGQGTHYGYTF.

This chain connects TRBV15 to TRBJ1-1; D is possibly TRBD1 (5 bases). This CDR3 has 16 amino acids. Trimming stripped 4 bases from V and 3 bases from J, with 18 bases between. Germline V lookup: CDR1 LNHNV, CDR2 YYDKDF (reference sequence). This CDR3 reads CATSTREGVWDTEAFF. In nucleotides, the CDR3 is TGTGCCACCAGCACGAGGGAAGGGGTTTGGGACACTGAAGCTTTCTTT.

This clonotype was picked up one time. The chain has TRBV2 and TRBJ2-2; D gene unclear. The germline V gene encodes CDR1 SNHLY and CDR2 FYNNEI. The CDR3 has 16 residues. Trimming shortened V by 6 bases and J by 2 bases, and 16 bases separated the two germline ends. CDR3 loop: CASRAGSPPNTGELFF. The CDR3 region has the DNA TGTGCCAGCAGGGCAGGCAGCCCCCCAAACACCGGGGAGCTGTTTTTT.

The CDR3 nucleotides are TGCAGTGCCGACTCCGGGGGAAAGGGGGATGGCTACACCTTC. It translates to CSADSGGKGDGYTF. The chain carries TRBV20-1 and TRBJ1-2; the D gene is possibly TRBD1 (6 bases). The CDR3 length is 14 residues. Germline loops: CDR1 DFQATT, CDR2 SNEGSKA (reference sequence). Trimming stripped 6 bases from V and 6 bases from J, with 20 bases between.

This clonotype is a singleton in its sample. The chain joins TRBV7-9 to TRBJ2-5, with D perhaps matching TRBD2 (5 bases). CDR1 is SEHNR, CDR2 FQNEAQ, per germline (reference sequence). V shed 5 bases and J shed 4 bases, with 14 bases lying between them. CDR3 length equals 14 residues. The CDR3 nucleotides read TGTGCCAGCAGCATAGAGCTAGCCCCAGAGACCCAGTACTTC. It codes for CASSIELAPETQYF.

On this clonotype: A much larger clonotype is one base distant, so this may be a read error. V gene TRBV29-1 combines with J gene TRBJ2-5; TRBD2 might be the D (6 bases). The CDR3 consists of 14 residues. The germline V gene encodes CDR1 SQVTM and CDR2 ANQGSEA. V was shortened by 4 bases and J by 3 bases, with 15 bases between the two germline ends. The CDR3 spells CSVARRLVEETQYF. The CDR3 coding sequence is TGCAGCGTTGCCCGCCGACTAGTGGAAGAGACCCAGTACTTC.

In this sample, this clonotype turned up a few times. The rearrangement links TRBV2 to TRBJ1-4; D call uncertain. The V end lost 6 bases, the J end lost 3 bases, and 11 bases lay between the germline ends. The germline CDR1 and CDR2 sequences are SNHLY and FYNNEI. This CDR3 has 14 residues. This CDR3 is CASSGAPPNEKLFF. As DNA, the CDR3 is TGTGCCAGCAGCGGTGCTCCCCCTAATGAAAAACTGTTTTTT. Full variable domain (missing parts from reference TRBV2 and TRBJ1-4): EPEVTQTPSHQVTQMGQEVILRCVPISNHLYFYWYRQILGQKVEFLVSFYNNEISEKSEIFDDQFSVERPDGSNFTLKIRSTKLEDSAMYFCASSGAPPNEKLFFGSGTQLSVL.

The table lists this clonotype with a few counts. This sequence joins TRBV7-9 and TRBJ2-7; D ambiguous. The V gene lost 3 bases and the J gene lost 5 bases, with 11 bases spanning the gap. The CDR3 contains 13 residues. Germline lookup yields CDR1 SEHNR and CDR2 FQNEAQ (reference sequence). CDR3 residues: CASSFAGRNEQYF. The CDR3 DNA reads TGTGCCAGCAGCTTCGCAGGACGCAACGAGCAGTACTTC.

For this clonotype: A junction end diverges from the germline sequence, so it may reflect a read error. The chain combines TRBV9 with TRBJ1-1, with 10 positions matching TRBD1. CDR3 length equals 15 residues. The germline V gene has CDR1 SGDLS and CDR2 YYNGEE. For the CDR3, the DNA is TGTGTCAGCAGTGGACAGGGGGACTTGAACACTGAAGCTTTCTTT. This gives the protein CVSSGQGDLNTEAFF.

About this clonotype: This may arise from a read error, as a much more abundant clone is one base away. CDR3 nucleotide sequence: TGTGCCGGCAGTGAGGTGGGGATTAACTATGGCTACACCTTC. As protein: CAGSEVGINYGYTF. This rearrangement joins TRBV2 to TRBJ1-2; no clear D gene. CDR1 SNHLY and CDR2 FYNNEI come from the germline V gene. The CDR3 extends over 14 amino acids.

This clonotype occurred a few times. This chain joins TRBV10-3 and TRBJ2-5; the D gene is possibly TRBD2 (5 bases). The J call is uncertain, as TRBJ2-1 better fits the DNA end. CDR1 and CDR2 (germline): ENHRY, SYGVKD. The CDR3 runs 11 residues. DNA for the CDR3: TGTGCCATCAGTGACGGGGATGAGCAGTTCTTC. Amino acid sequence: CAISDGDEQFF.

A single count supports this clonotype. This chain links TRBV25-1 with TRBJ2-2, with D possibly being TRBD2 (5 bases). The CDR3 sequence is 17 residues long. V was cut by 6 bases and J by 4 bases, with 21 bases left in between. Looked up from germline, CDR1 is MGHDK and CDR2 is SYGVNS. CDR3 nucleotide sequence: TGTGCCAGCAGCAGCCTACGGGATCGAAGCGGCACCGGGGAGCTGTTTTTT. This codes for CASSSLRDRSGTGELFF.

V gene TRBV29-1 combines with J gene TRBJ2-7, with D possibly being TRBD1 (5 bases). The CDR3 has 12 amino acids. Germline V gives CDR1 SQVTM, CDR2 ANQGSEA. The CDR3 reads CTLTAMPYEQYF. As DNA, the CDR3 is TGCACTTTGACAGCGATGCCCTACGAGCAGTACTTC.

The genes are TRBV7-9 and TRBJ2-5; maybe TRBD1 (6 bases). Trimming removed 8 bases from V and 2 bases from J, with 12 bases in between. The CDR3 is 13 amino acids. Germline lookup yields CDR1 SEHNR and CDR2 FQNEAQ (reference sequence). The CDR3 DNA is TGTGCCAGCGGCACAGGGAATCAAGAGACCCAGTACTTC. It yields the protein CASGTGNQETQYF.

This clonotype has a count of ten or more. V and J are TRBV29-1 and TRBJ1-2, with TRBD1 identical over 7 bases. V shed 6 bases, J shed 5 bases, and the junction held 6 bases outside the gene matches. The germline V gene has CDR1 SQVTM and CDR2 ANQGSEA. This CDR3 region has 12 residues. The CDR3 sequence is CSVQGTEYGYTF. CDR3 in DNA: TGCAGCGTCCAAGGGACAGAATATGGCTACACCTTC.

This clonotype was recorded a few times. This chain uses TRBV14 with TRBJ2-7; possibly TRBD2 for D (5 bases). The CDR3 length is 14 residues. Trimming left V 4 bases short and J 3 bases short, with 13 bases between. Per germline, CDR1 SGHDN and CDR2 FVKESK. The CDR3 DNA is TGTGCCAGCAGCCCCGAGCGGAGCCGCTACGAGCAGTACTTC. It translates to CASSPERSRYEQYF.

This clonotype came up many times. In DNA form, the CDR3 reads TGTGCCAGCAGCGGGCTAGCGGGAGTAGAGACCCAGTACTTC. It translates to CASSGLAGVETQYF. The chain links TRBV7-9 to TRBJ2-5, with 10 bases fitting TRBD2. Germline trimming cut 5 bases from V and 4 bases from J; bases unmatched to any gene: 4. Germline V gene sequence: CDR1 SEHNR, CDR2 FQNEAQ (reference sequence). This CDR3 is built from 14 residues. Full variable domain (rest looked up from reference TRBV7-9 and TRBJ2-5): DTGVSQNPRHKITKRGQNVTFRCDPISEHNRLYWYRQTLGQGPEFLTYFQNEAQLEKSRLLSDRFSAERPKGSFSTLEIQRTEQGDSAMYLCASSGLAGVETQYFGPGTRLLVL.

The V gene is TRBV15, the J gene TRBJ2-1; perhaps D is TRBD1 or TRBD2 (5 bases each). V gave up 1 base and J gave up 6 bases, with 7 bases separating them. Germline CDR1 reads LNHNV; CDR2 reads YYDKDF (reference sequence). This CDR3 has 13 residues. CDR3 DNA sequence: TGTGCCACCAGCAGAGGGGGGAGCAATGAGCAGTTCTTC. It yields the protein CATSRGGSNEQFF.

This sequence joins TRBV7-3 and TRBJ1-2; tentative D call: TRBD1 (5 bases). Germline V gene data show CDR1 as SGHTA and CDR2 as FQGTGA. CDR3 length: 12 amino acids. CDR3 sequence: CATTPAGGGYTF. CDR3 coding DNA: TGTGCTACCACCCCTGCGGGGGGTGGCTACACCTTC.

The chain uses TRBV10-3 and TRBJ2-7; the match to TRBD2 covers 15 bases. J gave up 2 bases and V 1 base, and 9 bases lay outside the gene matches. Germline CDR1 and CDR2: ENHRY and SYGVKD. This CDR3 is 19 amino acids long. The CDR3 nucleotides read TGTGCCATCAGTGAGTTGTGGACTAGCGGGAGGGGTGTCCCCTACGAGCAGTACTTC. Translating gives CAISELWTSGRGVPYEQYF.

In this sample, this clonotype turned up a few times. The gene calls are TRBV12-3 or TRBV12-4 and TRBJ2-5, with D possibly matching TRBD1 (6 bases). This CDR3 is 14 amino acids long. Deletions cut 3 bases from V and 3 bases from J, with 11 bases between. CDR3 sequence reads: CASSLPRGKETQYF. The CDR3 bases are TGTGCCAGCAGTTTGCCCAGGGGAAAAGAGACCCAGTACTTC.

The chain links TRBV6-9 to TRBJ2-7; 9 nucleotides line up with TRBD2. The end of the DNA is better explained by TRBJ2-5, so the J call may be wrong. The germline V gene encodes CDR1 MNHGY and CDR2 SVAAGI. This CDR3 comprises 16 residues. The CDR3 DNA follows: TGTGCCAGCAGTTATACCCTAGCGGGATTACAAGAGACCCAGTACTTC. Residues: CASSYTLAGLQETQYF.

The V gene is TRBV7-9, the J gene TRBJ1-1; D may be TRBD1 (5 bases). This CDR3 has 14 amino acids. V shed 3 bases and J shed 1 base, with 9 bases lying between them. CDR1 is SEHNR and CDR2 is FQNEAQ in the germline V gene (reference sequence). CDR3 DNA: TGTGCCAGCAGCTTCTTGGGGGGGAACACTGAAGCTTTCTTT. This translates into CASSFLGGNTEAFF.

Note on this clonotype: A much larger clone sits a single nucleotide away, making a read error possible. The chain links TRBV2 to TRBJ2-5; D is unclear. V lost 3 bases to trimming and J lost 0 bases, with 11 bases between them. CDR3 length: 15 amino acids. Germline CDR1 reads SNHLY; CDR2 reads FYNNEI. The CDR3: CASSERTWDQETQYF. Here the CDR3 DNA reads TGTGCCAGCAGTGAGAGAACGTGGGACCAAGAGACCCAGTACTTC.

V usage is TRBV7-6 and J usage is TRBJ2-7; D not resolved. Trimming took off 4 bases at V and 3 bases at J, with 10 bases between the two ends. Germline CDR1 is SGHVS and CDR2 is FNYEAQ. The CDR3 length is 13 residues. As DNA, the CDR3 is TGTGCCAGCAGCTCGTCCCTTAACTACGAGCAGTACTTC. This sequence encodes CASSSSLNYEQYF.

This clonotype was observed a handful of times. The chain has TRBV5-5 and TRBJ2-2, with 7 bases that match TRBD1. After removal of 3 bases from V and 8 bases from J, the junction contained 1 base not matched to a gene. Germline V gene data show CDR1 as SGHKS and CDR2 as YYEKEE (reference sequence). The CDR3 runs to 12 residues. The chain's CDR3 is CASSSGQGELFF. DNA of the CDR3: TGTGCCAGCAGCTCGGGACAGGGGGAGCTGTTTTTT.

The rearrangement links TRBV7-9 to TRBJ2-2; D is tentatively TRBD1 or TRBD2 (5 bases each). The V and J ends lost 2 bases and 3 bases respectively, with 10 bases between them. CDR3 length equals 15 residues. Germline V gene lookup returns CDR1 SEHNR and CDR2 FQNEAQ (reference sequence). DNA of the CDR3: TGTGCCAGCAGCTTAAATGAGGGGTACACCGGGGAGCTGTTTTTT. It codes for CASSLNEGYTGELFF. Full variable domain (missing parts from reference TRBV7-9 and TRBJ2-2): DTGVSQNPRHKITKRGQNVTFRCDPISEHNRLYWYRQTLGQGPEFLTYFQNEAQLEKSRLLSDRFSAERPKGSFSTLEIQRTEQGDSAMYLCASSLNEGYTGELFFGEGSRLTVL.